This T cell receptor (beta chain) was recovered during a study of CD8 T cells in Susac syndrome. CD8+ and CD4+ T cells from blood underwent TCR beta sequencing, which was carried out in a high-throughput format. The multiple sclerosis control cohort comprised treatment-naive individuals presenting with stable or active relapsing-remitting disease. The length of the CDR3 is 14 residues. Germline V gene sequence: CDR1 SGHDN, CDR2 FVKESK. The V end lost 0 bases, the J end lost 2 bases, and 7 bases lay between the germline ends. Reverse transcription of about 0.45 to 1 ug RNA was carried out with random hexamers. TCRdb independently ran MiXCR on the immunoSEQ multiplex PCR reads; one entry per CDR3 protein. The profile shows 150,000 to 200,000 distinct CDR3 sequences, 93% of them singletons.

The TCR originated in a human donor with multiple sclerosis. The chain carries TRBV14 and TRBJ1-2; unclear D gene. The specimen was CD4+ T cells from PBMCs. The CDR3 DNA follows: TGTGCCAGCAGCCAAGAATGGTCCAACTATGGCTACACCTTC. Translated: CASSQEWSNYGYTF.